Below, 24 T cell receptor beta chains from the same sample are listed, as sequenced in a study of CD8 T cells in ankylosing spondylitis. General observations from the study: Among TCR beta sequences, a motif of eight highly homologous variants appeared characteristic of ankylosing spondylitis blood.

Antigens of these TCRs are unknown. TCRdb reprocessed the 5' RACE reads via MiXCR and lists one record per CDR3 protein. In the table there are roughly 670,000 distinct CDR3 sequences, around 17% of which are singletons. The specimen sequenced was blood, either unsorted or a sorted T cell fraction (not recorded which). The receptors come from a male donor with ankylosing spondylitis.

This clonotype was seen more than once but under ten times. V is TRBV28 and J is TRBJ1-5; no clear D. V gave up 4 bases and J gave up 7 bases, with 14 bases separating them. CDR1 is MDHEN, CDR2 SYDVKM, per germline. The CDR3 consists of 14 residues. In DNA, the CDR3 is TGTGCCAGCAGTTATCAGGACCAGAGACAGCCCCAGCATTTT. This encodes CASSYQDQRQPQHF.

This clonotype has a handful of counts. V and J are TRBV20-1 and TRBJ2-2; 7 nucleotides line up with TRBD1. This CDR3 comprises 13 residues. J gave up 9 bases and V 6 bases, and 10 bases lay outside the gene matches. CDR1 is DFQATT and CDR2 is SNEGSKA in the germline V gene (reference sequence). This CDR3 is CSATDRVGRELFF. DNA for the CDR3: TGCAGTGCAACCGACAGGGTGGGCCGGGAGCTGTTTTTT.

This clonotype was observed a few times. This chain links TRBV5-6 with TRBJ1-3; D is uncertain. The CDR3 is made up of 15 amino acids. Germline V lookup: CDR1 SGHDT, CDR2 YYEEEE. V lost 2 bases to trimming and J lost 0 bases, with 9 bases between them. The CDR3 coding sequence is TGTGCCAGCAGCTTACAGCCATTCTCTGGAAACACCATATATTTT. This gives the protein CASSLQPFSGNTIYF.

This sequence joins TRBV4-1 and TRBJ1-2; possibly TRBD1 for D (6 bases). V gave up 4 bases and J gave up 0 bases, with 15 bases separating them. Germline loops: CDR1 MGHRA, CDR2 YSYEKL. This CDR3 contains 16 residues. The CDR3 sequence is CASSPGGANANYGYTF. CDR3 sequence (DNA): TGCGCCAGCAGCCCGGGGGGGGCAAATGCTAACTATGGCTACACCTTC.

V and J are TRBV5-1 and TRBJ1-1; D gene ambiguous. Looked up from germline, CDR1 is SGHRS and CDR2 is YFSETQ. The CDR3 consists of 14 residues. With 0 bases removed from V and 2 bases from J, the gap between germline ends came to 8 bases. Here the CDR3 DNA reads TGCGCCAGCAGCTTGGTTCCCAGCAACACTGAAGCTTTCTTT. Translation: CASSLVPSNTEAFF.

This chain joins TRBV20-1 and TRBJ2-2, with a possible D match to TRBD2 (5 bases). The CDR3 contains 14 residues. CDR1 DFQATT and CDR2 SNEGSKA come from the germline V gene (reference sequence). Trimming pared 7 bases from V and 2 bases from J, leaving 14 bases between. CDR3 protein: CSVYPAANTGELFF. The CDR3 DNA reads TGCAGTGTTTATCCAGCGGCCAACACCGGGGAGCTGTTTTTT.

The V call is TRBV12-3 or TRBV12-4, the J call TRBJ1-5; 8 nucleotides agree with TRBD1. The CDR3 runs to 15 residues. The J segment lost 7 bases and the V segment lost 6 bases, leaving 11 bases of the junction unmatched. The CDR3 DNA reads TGTGCCAGCAGCCCAGGACAGGGAGGGAGGCAGCCCCAGCATTTT. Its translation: CASSPGQGGRQPQHF.

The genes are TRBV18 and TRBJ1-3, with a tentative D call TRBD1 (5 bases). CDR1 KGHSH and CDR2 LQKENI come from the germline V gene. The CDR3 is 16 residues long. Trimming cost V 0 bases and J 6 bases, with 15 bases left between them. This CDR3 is CASSPPEWGGQNTIYF. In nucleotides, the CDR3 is TGTGCCAGCTCACCACCGGAATGGGGAGGACAAAACACCATATATTTT.

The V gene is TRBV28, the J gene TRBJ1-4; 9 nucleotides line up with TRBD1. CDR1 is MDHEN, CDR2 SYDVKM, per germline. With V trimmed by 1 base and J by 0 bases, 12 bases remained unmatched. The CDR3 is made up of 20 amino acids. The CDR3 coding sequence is TGTGCCAGCAGTTTATACTTCCACCGGGACAGGGCTGCAACTAATGAAAAACTGTTTTTT. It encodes CASSLYFHRDRAATNEKLFF.

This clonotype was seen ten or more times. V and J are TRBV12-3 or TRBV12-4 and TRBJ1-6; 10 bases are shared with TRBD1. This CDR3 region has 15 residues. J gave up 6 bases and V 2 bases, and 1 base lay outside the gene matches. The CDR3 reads CASSLRDRGNSPLHF. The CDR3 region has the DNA TGTGCCAGCAGTTTACGGGACAGGGGTAATTCACCCCTCCACTTT.

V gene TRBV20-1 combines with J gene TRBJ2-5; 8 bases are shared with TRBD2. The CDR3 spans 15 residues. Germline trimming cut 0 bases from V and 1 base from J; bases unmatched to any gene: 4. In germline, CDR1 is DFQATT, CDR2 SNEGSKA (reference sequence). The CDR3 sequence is CSARDLRGGQETQYF. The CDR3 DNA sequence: TGCAGTGCTAGAGATCTTCGGGGGGGCCAAGAGACCCAGTACTTC.

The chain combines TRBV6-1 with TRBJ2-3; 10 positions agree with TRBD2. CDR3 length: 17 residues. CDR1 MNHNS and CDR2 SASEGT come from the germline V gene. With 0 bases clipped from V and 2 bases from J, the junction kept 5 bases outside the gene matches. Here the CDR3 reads CASSEARAGGFTDTQYF. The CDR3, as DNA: TGTGCCAGCAGTGAAGCGCGAGCGGGGGGGTTCACAGATACGCAGTATTTT.

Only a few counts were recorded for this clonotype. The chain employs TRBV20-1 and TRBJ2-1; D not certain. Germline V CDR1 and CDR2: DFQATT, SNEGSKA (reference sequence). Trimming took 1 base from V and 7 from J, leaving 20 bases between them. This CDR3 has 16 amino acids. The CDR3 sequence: CSARVVGSAPWNEQFF. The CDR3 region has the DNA TGCAGTGCTAGAGTAGTAGGGTCGGCCCCGTGGAATGAGCAGTTCTTC.

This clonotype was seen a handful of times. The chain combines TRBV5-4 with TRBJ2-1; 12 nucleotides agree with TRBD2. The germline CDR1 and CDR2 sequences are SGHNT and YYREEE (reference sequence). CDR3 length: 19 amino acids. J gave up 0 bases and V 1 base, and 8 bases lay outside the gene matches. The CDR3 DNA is TGTGCCAGCAGCTTGTTAGGACTAGCGGGAAAGGGCTCCTACAATGAGCAGTTCTTC. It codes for CASSLLGLAGKGSYNEQFF.

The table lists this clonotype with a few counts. The CDR3 spells CASSSPTSGSPSYEQYF. The CDR3 nucleotides are TGTGCCAGCAGTTCCCCAACTAGCGGGAGCCCCTCTTACGAGCAGTACTTC. This chain uses TRBV6-5 with TRBJ2-7; 11 bases align to TRBD2. V was clipped by 4 bases and J by 4 bases; unmatched bases: 12. CDR3 size: 17 residues. Germline values: CDR1 MNHEY, CDR2 SVGAGI.

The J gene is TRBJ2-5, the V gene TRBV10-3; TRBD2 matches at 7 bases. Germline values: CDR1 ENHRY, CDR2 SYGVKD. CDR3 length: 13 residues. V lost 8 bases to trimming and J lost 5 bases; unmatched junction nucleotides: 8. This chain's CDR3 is CAIRPSGEETQYF. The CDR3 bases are TGTGCCATCCGGCCAAGCGGGGAGGAGACCCAGTACTTC.

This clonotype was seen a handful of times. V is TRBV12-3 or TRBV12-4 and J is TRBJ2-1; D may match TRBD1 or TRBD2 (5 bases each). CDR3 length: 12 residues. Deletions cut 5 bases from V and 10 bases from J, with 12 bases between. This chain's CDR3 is CASSTSGREQFF. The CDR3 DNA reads TGTGCCAGCAGTACCTCGGGACGCGAGCAGTTCTTC.

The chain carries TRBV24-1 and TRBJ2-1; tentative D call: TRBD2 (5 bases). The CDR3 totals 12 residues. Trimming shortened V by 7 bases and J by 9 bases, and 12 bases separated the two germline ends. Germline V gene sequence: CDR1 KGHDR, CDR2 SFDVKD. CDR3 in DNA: TGTGCCACCAGCCCCCCTGAGGGTGAGCAGTTCTTC. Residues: CATSPPEGEQFF.

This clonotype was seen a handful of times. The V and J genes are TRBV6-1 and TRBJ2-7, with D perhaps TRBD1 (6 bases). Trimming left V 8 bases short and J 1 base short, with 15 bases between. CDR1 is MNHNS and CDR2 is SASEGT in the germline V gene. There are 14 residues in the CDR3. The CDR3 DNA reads TGTGCCAGCCAAGACAGGCAATCTTCCTACGAGCAGTACTTC. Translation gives CASQDRQSSYEQYF.

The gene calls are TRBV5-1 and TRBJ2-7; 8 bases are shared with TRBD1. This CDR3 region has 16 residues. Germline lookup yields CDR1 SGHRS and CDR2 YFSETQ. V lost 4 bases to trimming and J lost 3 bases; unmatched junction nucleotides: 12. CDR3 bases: TGCGCCAGCAGCCCGGCCGGGACAGGACAGTACTACGAGCAGTACTTC. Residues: CASSPAGTGQYYEQYF.

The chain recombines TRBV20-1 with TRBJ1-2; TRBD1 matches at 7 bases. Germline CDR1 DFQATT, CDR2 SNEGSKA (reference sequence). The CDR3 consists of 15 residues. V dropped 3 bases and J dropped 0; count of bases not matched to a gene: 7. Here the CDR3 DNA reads TGCAGTGCTAGGAATTCCGGGACAGCTAACTATGGCTACACCTTC. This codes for CSARNSGTANYGYTF.

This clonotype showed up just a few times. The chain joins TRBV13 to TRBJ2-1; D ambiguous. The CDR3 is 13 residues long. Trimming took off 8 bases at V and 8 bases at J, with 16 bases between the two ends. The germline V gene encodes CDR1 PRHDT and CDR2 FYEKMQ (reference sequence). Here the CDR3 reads CASAPTWADEQFF. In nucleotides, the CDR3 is TGTGCCAGCGCTCCGACCTGGGCAGATGAGCAGTTCTTC.

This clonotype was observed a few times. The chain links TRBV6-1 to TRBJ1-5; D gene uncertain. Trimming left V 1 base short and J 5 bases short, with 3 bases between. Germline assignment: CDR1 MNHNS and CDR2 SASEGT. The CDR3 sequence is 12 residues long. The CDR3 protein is CASSEEYQPQHF. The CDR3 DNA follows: TGTGCCAGCAGTGAAGAGTATCAGCCCCAGCATTTT.

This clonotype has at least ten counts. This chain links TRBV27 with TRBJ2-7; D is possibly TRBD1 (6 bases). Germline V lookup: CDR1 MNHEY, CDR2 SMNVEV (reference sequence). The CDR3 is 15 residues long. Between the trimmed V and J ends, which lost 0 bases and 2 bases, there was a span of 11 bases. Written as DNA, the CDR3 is TGTGCCAGCAGTTTATCAGGGGCAGGGGCCTACGAGCAGTACTTC. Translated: CASSLSGAGAYEQYF.